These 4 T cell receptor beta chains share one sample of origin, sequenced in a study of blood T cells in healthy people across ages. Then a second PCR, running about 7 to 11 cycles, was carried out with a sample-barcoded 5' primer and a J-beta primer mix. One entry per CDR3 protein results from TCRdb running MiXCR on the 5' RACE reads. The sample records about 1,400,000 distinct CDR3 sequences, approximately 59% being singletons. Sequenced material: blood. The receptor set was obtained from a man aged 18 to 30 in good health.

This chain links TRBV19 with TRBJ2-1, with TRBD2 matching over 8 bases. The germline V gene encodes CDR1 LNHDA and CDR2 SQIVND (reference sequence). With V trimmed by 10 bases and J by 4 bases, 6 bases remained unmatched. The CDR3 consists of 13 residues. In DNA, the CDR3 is TGTGCCACTTCGACTAGCGCTTACAATGAGCAGTTCTTC. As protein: CATSTSAYNEQFF. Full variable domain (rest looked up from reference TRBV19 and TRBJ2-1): DGGITQSPKYLFRKEGQNVTLSCEQNLNHDAMYWYRQDPGQGLRLIYYSQIVNDFQKGDIAEGYSVSREKKESFPLTVTSAQKNPTAFYLCATSTSAYNEQFFGPGTRLTVL.

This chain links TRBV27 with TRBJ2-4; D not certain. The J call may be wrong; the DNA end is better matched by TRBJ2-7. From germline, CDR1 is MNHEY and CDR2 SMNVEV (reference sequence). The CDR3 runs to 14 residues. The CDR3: CASSTDWGPYEQYF. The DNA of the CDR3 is TGTGCCAGCAGCACCGACTGGGGTCCCTACGAGCAGTACTTC.

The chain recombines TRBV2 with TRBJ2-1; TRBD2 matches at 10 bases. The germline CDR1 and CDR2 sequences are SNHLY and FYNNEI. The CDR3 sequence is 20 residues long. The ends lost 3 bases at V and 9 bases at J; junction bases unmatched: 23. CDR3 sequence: CASSDNRVAGGRTGGLEQFF. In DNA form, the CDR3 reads TGTGCCAGCAGTGATAATAGGGTAGCGGGAGGCCGAACTGGGGGGCTTGAGCAGTTCTTC.

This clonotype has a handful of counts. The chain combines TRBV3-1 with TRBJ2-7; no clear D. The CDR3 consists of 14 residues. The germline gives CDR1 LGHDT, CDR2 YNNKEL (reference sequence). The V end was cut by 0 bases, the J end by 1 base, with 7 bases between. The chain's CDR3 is CASSQDLQSYEQYF. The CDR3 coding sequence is TGTGCCAGCAGCCAAGATTTGCAGTCCTACGAGCAGTACTTC.